This TCR beta chain was identified in a study of T cells in narcolepsy. The study's findings and limits: In some patient and control memory CD4+ samples, autoreactive clones were absent. Reportedly, autoreactive clonotypes were serially detected in patients' blood but not controls'.

Comment on this clone: Its specificity is not known.

Profiling relied on immunoSEQ multiplex PCR, and the TCRdb table lists in-frame clones only, not all of them. The table lists fewer than 35,000 clones, roughly four fifths of them singletons. Trimming shortened V by 3 bases and J by 6 bases, and 12 bases separated the two germline ends. Germline lookup yields CDR1 LNHDA and CDR2 SQIVND (reference sequence). CDR3 length: 14 amino acids. The sequencing sample was made of CD45RA- memory CD4+ T cells from PBMCs. This TCR derives from a human donor with narcolepsy. The chain couples TRBV19 to TRBJ2-1; D not resolved. CDR3 bases: TGTGCCAGTAGTATTCGCACATTTAGCAATGAGCAGTTCTTC. It is translated as CASSIRTFSNEQFF.